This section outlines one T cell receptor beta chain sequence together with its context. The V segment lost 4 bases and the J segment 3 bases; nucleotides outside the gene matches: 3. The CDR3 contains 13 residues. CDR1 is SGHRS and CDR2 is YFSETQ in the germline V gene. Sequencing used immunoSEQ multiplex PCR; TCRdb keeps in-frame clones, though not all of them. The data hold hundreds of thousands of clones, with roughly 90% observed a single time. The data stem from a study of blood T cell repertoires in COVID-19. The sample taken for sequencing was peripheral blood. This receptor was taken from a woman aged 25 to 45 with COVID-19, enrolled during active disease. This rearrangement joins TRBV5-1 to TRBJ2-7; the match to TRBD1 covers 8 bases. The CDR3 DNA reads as TGCGCCAGCAGCGCCGGACAGGGCTACGAGCAGTACTTC. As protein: CASSAGQGYEQYF.